This T cell receptor (beta chain) was retrieved from a study of blood T cell repertoires in COVID-19. Original handling: Quantification of nucleated cells was approximated via reference gene primer amplification. The table came from immunoSEQ multiplex PCR; TCRdb's copy has only in-frame clones and leaves some out. V and J calls and clone size follow that table, whereas D and trimming were derived from the DNA. This sample carries about 130,000 clones, approximately 85% of them seen once, and the ten largest clones take roughly 4.5%. The TCR was taken from a human donor in a cohort sampled during active COVID-19. Source material: peripheral blood.

The CDR3 is CATRQGRETQYF. DNA for the CDR3: TGTGCCACCAGGCAGGGTAGAGAGACCCAGTACTTC. This chain links TRBV19 with TRBJ2-5; D might be TRBD1 (5 bases). Trimming took 10 bases from V and 4 from J, leaving 13 bases between them. The length of the CDR3 is 12 residues. Germline assignment: CDR1 LNHDA and CDR2 SQIVND (reference sequence). Variable domain in full (rest from reference TRBV19 and TRBJ2-5): DGGITQSPKYLFRKEGQNVTLSCEQNLNHDAMYWYRQDPGQGLRLIYYSQIVNDFQKGDIAEGYSVSREKKESFPLTVTSAQKNPTAFYLCATRQGRETQYFGPGTRLLVL.